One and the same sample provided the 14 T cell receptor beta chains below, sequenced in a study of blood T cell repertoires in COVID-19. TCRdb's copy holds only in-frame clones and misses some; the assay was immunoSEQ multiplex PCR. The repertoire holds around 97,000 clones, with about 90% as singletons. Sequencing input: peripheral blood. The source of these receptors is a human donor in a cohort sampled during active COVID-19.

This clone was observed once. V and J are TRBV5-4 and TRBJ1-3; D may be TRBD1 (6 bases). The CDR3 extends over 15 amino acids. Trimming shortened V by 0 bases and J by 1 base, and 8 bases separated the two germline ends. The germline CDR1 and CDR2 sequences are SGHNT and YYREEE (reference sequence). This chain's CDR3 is CASSLVQGSGNTIYF. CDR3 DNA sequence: TGTGCCAGCAGCTTGGTACAGGGATCTGGAAACACCATATATTTT.

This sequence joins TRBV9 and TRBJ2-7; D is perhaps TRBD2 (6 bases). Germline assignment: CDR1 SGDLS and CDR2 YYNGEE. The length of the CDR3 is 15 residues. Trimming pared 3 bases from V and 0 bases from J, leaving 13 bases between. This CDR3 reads CASSGSGKSSYEQYF. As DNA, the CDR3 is TGTGCCAGCAGCGGTAGCGGAAAAAGCTCCTACGAGCAGTACTTC.

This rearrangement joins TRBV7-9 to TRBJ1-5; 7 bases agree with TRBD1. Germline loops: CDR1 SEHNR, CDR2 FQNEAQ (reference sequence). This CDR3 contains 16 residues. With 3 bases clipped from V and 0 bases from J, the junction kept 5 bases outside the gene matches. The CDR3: CASSFSDRYSNQPQHF. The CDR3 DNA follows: TGTGCCAGCAGCTTCTCGGACAGGTATAGCAATCAGCCCCAGCATTTT.

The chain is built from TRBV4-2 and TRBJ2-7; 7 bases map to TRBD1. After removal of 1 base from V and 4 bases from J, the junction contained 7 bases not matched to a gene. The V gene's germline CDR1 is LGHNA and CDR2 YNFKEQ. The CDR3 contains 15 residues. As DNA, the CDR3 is TGTGCCAGCAGCCAAGTGTTTGGGACAGAGTACGAGCAGTACTTC. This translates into CASSQVFGTEYEQYF.

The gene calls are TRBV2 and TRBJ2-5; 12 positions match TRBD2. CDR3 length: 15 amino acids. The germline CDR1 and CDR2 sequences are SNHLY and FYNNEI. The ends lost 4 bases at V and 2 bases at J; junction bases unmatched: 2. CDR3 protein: CASSGTSGDQETQYF. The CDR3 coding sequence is TGTGCCAGCAGTGGGACTAGCGGGGATCAAGAGACCCAGTACTTC.

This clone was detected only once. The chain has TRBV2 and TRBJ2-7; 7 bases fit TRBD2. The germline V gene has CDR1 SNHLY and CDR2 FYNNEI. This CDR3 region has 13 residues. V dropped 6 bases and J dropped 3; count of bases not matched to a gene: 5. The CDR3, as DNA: TGTGCCAGCAGCATGAGCGGGAACTACGAGCAGTACTTC. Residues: CASSMSGNYEQYF. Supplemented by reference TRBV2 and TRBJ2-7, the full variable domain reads EPEVTQTPSHQVTQMGQEVILRCVPISNHLYFYWYRQILGQKVEFLVSFYNNEISEKSEIFDDQFSVERPDGSNFTLKIRSTKLEDSAMYFCASSMSGNYEQYFGPGTRLTVT.

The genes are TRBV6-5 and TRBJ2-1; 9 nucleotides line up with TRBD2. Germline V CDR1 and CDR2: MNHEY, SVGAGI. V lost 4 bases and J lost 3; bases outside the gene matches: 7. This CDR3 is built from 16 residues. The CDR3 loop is CASSWTRGGLYNEQFF. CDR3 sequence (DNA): TGTGCCAGCAGTTGGACGCGGGGGGGGCTCTACAATGAGCAGTTCTTC.

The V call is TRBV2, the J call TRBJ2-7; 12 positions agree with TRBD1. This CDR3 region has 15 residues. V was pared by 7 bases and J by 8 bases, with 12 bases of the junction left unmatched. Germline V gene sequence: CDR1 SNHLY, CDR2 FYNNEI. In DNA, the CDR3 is TGTGCCAGCATTACCACCTCCGGGACAGGGGGCAAGCAGTACTTC. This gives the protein CASITTSGTGGKQYF.

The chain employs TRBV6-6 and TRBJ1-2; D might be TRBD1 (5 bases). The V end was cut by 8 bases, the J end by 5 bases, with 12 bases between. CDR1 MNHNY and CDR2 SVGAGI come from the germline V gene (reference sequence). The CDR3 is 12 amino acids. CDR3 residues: CASLRGGYGYTF. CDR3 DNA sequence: TGTGCCAGCCTCCGGGGGGGGTATGGCTACACCTTC.

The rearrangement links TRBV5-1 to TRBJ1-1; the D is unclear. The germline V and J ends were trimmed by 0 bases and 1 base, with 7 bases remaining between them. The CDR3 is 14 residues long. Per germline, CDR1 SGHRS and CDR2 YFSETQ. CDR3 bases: TGCGCCAGCAGCTTGGTGCAGCGGAACACTGAAGCTTTCTTT. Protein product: CASSLVQRNTEAFF.

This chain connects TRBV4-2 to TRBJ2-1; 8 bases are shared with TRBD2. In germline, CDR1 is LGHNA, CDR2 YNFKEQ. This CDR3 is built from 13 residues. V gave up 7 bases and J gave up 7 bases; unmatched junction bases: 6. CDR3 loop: CASTGTRGNEQFF. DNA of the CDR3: TGTGCCAGCACCGGGACTAGGGGTAATGAGCAGTTCTTC.

Written as DNA, the CDR3 is TGTGCCAGCAGCCGAAACAGCGGGAGCGCTCAAGATACGCAGTATTTT. This translates into CASSRNSGSAQDTQYF. The chain couples TRBV5-5 to TRBJ2-3; 8 bases match TRBD2. The germline V gene has CDR1 SGHKS and CDR2 YYEKEE (reference sequence). Germline trimming cut 4 bases from V and 5 bases from J; bases unmatched to any gene: 12. The CDR3 length is 16 residues.

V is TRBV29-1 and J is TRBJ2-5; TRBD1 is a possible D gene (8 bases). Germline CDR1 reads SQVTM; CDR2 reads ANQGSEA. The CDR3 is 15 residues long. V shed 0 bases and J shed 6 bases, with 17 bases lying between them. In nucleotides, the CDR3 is TGCAGCGTTGAAGACCTCGGACAGGGAGGGAAGACCCAGTACTTC. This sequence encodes CSVEDLGQGGKTQYF.

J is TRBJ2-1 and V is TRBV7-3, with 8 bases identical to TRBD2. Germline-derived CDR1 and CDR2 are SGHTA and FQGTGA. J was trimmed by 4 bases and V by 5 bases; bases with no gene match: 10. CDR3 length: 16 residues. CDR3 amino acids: CASSQRVASGYNEQFF. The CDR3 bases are TGTGCCAGCAGCCAGAGGGTGGCTAGCGGGTACAATGAGCAGTTCTTC.